Below, one T cell receptor (beta chain) is given with its context. It lacks a known antigen. At one end the junction does not follow the germline gene, possibly because of a read error. The entry originates in a study of tumor-infiltrating lymphocytes in oesophageal squamous cell carcinoma (dated by TCRdb to 2015 to 2016). Library generation was performed with PCR. Sequenced on an Illumina HiSeq 2000. TCRdb redid the processing of the public reads, applying fastp at Q25 and MiXCR, and retained in-frame beta chains. Under each unique CDR3 protein, matching rows form one entry showing the most common genes and DNA. For this sample the table gives roughly 21,000 distinct CDR3 sequences, of which 35% to 40% were detected only once. The top ten clonotypes cover approximately 40% of the sample. CDR1 is given as SGHVS and CDR2 as FNYEAQ, both from the germline V gene. Counted from cysteine to phenylalanine, this CDR3 has 13 amino acids. Left in the record is the CDR3 DNA by itself, 39 bases read in frame from the first base.

The sequence is built from TRBV7-6 and TRBJ2-2; D gene: possibly TRBD2, on 5 matching bases. The source material was esophageal tumor tissue. The sequence derives from a male donor with esophageal squamous cell carcinoma. The CDR3 here reads CASSLAHTGELFF. The nucleotide sequence reads as follows: TGTGCTAGCAGCTTAGCGCACACCGGGGAGCTGTTTTTT.